A selection of T cell receptor beta chains follows, all from one sample in a study of blood T cell repertoires in COVID-19. Profiled with immunoSEQ multiplex PCR; TCRdb holds only in-frame clones, not every one. The data show fewer than 400,000 clones, around 85% seen once. The sequencing input was PBMCs or T cells enriched from blood (not recorded which). The receptors were sampled from a man under 40 who had recovered from COVID-19. Both conserved end residues are trimmed from each CDR3.

v_call cdr3_aa
TRBV11-1 ASTSGGRYGYT
TRBV4-3 ASSQERQRVLNTGELF
TRBV2 ASSPPTGGQGIGELF
TRBV18 ASSPGGNTEAF
TRBV9 ASSVEQGIGPNQPQH
TRBV2 ASSFGGGENTIY
TRBV7-2 ASSFRDRVLEQY
TRBV6-5 ASSRIGQNTEAF
TRBV30 AWSDQGTPTDTQY
TRBV2 ASSAESGSYNEQF
TRBV7-8 ASSLRWTEAF
TRBV29-1 SVAQGWGMNTEAF
TRBV4-2 ASGEMGTADSYEQY
TRBV10-1 ASSPSGGRYEQY
TRBV9 ASSGWAADKANYGYT
TRBV4-2 ASSQESSGYT
TRBV5-4 ASSRSQDSAEAF
TRBV24-1 ATRGAGNQPQH
TRBV5-1 ASSPAPGAYGYT
TRBV29-1 SVDRGRIDTQY
TRBV10-2 ASSLPGLGSVQY
TRBV15 ATSSGPRGGRYEQY
TRBV7-9 ASSLGGWPEAF
TRBV30 AWRETGGYQPQH
TRBV5-1 ASSRTGVTDTQY
TRBV7-8 ASSLVSTEAF
TRBV5-4 ASSLRQGRNIQY
TRBV3-1/TRBV3-2 ASSQEQANTEAF
TRBV19 ASSDRGNPEAF
TRBV29-1 SVGGQGPSGYT
TRBV9 ASSVATSGGTDTQY
TRBV7-9 ASSGRIGENSPLH
TRBV5-6 ASSTRGRGNYGYT
TRBV6-5 ASSRQGWGYT
TRBV13 ASSLGAGNGNQPQH
TRBV21-1 ASSRTGRANYEQY
TRBV9 ASSAGRTSEKETQY
TRBV2 ASSVGLAGLADTQY
TRBV7-8 ASSSRQGGDEKLF
TRBV27 ASSAETGRREKLF
TRBV11-2 ASSFSGGGTGELF
TRBV11-2 ASSLFPPTGEVIYGYT
TRBV9 ASSGRDTLGEKLF
TRBV9 ASSVEANSARVNSPLH
TRBV19 ARTPRSSDRTTNYGYT
TRBV19 ASSIPGQGLVEQY
TRBV5-1 ASSFSTGNEKLF
TRBV10-3 AITPQLAGADEQF
TRBV5-1 ASRPDRGLIGYT
TRBV7-8 ASSLGWGRAGELF
TRBV5-6 ASSQWTGNYGYT
TRBV12-3/TRBV12-4 ASSPNPGTEAF
TRBV20-1 SARTGNEQY
TRBV13 ASTPGRGGGTDTQY
TRBV5-6 ASSSNPRDRVYNEQF
TRBV10-3 AIRPTDREDEKLF
TRBV5-5 ASRHTASLNEKLF
TRBV29-1 SVAVQGRESGYT
TRBV9 ASSPGLTQETQY
TRBV5-1 ASSLAGQSSGELF